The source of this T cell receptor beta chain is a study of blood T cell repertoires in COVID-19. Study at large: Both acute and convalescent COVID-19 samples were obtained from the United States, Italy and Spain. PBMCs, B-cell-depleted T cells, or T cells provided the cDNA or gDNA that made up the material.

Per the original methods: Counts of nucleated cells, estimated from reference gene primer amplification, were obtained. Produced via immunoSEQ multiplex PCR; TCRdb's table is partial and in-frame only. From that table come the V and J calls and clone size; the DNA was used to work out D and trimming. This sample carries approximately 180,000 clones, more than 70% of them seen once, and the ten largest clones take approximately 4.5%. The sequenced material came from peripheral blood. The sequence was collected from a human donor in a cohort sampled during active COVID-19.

The CDR3 loop reads CASTAVDTQYF. The DNA for the CDR3 is TGTGCCAGCACCGCGGTAGATACGCAGTATTTT. The chain links TRBV2 to TRBJ2-3; D is uncertain. This CDR3 is built from 11 residues. Between the trimmed V and J ends, which lost 7 bases and 5 bases, there was a span of 7 bases. Germline V gene data show CDR1 as SNHLY and CDR2 as FYNNEI. Drawing the rest from reference TRBV2 and TRBJ2-3, the complete variable domain is EPEVTQTPSHQVTQMGQEVILRCVPISNHLYFYWYRQILGQKVEFLVSFYNNEISEKSEIFDDQFSVERPDGSNFTLKIRSTKLEDSAMYFCASTAVDTQYFGPGTRLTVL.